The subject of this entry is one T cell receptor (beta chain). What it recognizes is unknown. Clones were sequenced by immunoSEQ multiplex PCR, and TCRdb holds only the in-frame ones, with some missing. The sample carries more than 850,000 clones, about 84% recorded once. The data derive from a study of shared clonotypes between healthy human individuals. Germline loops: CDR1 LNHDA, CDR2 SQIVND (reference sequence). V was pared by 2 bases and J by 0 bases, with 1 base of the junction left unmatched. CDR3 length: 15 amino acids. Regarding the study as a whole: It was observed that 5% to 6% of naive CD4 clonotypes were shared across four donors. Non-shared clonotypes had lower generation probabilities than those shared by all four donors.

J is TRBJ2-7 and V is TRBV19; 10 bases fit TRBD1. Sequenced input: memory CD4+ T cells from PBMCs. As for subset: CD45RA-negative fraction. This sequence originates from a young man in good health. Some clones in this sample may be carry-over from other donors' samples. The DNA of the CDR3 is TGTGCCAGTAGTATAAGGGACAGGGGCTCCTACGAGCAGTACTTC. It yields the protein CASSIRDRGSYEQYF. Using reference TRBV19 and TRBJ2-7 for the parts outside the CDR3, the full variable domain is DGGITQSPKYLFRKEGQNVTLSCEQNLNHDAMYWYRQDPGQGLRLIYYSQIVNDFQKGDIAEGYSVSREKKESFPLTVTSAQKNPTAFYLCASSIRDRGSYEQYFGPGTRLTVT.